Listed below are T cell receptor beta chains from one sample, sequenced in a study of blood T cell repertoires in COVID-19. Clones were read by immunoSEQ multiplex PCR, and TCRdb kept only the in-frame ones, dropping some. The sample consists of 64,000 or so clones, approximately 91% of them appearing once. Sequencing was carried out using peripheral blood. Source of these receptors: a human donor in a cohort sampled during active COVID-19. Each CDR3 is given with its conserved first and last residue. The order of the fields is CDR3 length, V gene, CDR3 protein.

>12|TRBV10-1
CASGTGTGELFF
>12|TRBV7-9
CASSLEYTEAFF
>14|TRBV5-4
CASSLRSAGGGYTF
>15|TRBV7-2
CASSSGQPANYGYTF
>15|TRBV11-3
CASSPPRTGGAEQYF
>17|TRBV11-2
CASSLGGGWGMNTEAFF
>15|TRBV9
CASSVAAGGTDTQYF
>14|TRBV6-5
CASRLTGGLNEQYF
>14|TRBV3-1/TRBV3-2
CASSTGTDTGELFF
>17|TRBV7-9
CASSLVVSVDHTDTQYF
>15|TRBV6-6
CASSYAAGMNTEAFF